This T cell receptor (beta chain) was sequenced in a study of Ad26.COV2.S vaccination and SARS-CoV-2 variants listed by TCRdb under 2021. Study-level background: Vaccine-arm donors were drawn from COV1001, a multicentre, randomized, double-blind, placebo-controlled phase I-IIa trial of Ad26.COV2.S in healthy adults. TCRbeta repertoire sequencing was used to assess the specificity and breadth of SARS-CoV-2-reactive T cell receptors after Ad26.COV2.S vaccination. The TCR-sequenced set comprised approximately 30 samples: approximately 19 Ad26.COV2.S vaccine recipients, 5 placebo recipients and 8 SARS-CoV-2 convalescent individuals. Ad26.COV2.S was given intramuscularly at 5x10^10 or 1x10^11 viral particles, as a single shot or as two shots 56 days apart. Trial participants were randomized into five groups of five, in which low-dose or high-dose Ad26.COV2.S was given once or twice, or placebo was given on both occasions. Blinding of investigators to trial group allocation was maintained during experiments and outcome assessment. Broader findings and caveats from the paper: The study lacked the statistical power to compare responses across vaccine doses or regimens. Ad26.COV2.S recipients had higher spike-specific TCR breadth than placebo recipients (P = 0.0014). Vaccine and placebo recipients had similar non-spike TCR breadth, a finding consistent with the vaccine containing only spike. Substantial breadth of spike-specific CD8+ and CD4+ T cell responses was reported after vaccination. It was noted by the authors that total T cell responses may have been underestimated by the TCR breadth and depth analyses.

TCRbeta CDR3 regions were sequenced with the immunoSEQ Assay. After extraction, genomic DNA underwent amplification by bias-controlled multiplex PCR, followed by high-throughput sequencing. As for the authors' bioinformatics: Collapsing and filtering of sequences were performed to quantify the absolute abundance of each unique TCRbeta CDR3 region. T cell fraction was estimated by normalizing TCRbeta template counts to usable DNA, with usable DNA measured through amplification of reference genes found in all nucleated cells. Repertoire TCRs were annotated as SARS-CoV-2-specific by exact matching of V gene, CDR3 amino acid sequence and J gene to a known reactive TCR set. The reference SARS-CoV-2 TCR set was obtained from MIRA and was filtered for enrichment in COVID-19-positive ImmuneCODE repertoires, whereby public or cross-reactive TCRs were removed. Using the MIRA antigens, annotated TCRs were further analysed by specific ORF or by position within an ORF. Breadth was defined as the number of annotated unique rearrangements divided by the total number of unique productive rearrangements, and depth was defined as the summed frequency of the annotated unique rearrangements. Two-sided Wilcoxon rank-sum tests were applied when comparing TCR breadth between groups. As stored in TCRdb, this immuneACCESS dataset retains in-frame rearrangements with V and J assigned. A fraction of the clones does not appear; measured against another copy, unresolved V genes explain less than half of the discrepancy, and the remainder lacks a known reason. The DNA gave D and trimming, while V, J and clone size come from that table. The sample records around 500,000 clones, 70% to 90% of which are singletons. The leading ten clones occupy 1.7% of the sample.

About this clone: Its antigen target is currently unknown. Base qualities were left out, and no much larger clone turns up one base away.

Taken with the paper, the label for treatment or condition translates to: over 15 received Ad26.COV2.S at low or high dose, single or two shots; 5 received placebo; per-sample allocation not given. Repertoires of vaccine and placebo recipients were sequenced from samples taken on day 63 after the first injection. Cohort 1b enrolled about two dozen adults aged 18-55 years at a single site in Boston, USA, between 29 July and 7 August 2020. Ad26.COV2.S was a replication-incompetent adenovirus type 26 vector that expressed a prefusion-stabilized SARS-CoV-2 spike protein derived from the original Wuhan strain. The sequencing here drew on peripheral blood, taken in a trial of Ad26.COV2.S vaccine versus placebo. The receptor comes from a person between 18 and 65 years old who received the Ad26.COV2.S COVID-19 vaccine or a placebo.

The bases are TGTGCCATCAGTGAGGGACAGGGTAATGAAAAACTGTTTTTT. Translated, it reads CAISEGQGNEKLFF. This chain is built from TRBV10-3 and TRBJ1-4, and TRBD1 aligns with 8 junction nucleotides. The germline V and J ends show losses of 2 bases and 4 bases respectively, and no gene match explains 0 bases of the junction. The germline V gene provides CDR1 ENHRY and CDR2 SYGVKD. Spanning cysteine to phenylalanine, the CDR3 consists of 14 amino acids. Only the CDR3 part of the read is kept: 42 bases, read in frame from the first base.